These 20 T cell receptor beta chains were all obtained from the same sample, sequenced in a study of blood T cells in healthy people across ages. The authors ran a second PCR of about 7 to 11 cycles using a sample-barcoded 5' primer and a J-beta primer mix. TCRdb re-called the 5' RACE reads through MiXCR, storing one row per CDR3 protein. This sample has more than 650,000 distinct CDR3 sequences, with approximately 21% found just once. The sample taken for sequencing was blood. These receptors came from a man in his 70s in good health.

A few counts support this clonotype. V and J are TRBV29-1 and TRBJ2-5; D may be TRBD2 (6 bases). CDR1 SQVTM and CDR2 ANQGSEA come from the germline V gene. V was trimmed by 3 bases and J by 0 bases, leaving 11 bases between them. The CDR3 is made up of 14 amino acids. Written as DNA, the CDR3 is TGCAGCGTTGAGGGACTTTCGTACCAAGAGACCCAGTACTTC. This sequence encodes CSVEGLSYQETQYF. Full variable domain (rest looked up from reference TRBV29-1 and TRBJ2-5): SAVISQKPSRDICQRGTSLTIQCQVDSQVTMMFWYRQQPGQSLTLIATANQGSEATYESGFVIDKFPISRPNLTFSTLTVSNMSPEDSSIYLCSVEGLSYQETQYFGPGTRLLVL.

CDR3 DNA: TGTGCCAGCAGACCTCCCGGGACAGGGGGCACTGAAGCTTTCTTT. Amino acids: CASRPPGTGGTEAFF. The V and J genes are TRBV12-3 or TRBV12-4 and TRBJ1-1; TRBD1 matches at 11 bases. This CDR3 has 15 residues. The J segment lost 4 bases and the V segment lost 6 bases, leaving 7 bases of the junction unmatched.

This chain joins TRBV20-1 and TRBJ2-1; the match to TRBD2 covers 7 bases. Germline loops: CDR1 DFQATT, CDR2 SNEGSKA (reference sequence). This CDR3 spans 13 amino acids. With 8 bases clipped from V and 3 bases from J, the junction kept 7 bases outside the gene matches. DNA of the CDR3: TGCAGTCCCTACTCTAGCGGCTACAATGAGCAGTTCTTC. Its translation: CSPYSSGYNEQFF.

The chain links TRBV7-9 to TRBJ1-1; 9 positions agree with TRBD1. Germline lookup yields CDR1 SEHNR and CDR2 FQNEAQ (reference sequence). CDR3 size: 14 residues. With V trimmed by 5 bases and J by 3 bases, 4 bases remained unmatched. The chain's CDR3 is CASSRGQGDTEAFF. The CDR3 DNA reads TGTGCCAGCAGCCGGGGACAGGGAGACACTGAAGCTTTCTTT.

This chain uses TRBV2 with TRBJ2-5; D is undetermined. Matching the DNA end better, TRBJ2-1 makes the J call doubtful. There are 13 residues in the CDR3. Germline V CDR1 and CDR2: SNHLY, FYNNEI. CDR3 amino acids: CASSDWANNEQFF. CDR3 nucleotides: TGTGCCAGCAGTGACTGGGCTAACAATGAGCAGTTCTTC.

The table lists this clonotype with a few counts. The rearrangement joins TRBV12-3 or TRBV12-4 to TRBJ2-3; the D call may be TRBD1 or TRBD2 (5 bases each). The CDR3 runs to 15 residues. The V and J ends lost 5 bases and 5 bases respectively, with 17 bases between them. The CDR3 nucleotides are TGTGCCAGCAGTCCTCTCCTCCGGGACCAAGATACGCAGTATTTT. Its protein is CASSPLLRDQDTQYF.

This chain connects TRBV7-2 to TRBJ2-1; possibly TRBD2 for D (6 bases). The CDR3 has 16 amino acids. V was trimmed by 6 bases and J by 5 bases, leaving 20 bases between them. Germline values: CDR1 SGHTA, CDR2 FQGNSA. In DNA form, the CDR3 reads TGTGCCAGCAGGGCGACCCGACTAGATTATAACAATGAGCAGTTCTTC. Encoded protein: CASRATRLDYNNEQFF.

The rearrangement links TRBV6-5 to TRBJ1-1; no firm D call. Germline V gene lookup returns CDR1 MNHEY and CDR2 SVGAGI. The CDR3 consists of 13 residues. V was pared by 2 bases and J by 5 bases, with 9 bases between. The CDR3 region is CASSYSRATEAFF. The CDR3 DNA reads as TGTGCCAGCAGTTACAGTAGGGCGACTGAAGCTTTCTTT.

This clonotype came up many times. The chain employs TRBV5-1 and TRBJ2-5; 7 bases are a match to TRBD1. CDR1 and CDR2 (germline): SGHRS, YFSETQ. After removal of 2 bases from V and 4 bases from J, the junction contained 5 bases not matched to a gene. There are 14 residues in the CDR3. The CDR3 loop is CASSLSTGRETQYF. The CDR3 nucleotides are TGCGCCAGCAGCTTATCGACAGGGCGAGAGACCCAGTACTTC.

This clonotype was counted at least ten times. The genes are TRBV29-1 and TRBJ2-3; unclear D gene. This CDR3 is built from 14 residues. In germline, CDR1 is SQVTM, CDR2 ANQGSEA. Trimming removed 0 bases at V and 7 bases at J, with 14 bases between. The CDR3 DNA follows: TGCAGCGTTGAAGAACTTGGACGTCGGTATACGCAGTATTTT. It specifies CSVEELGRRYTQYF.

This clonotype has just one count. A read error is likely, as this CDR3 ends without the conserved phenylalanine or tryptophan. The rearrangement links TRBV7-8 to TRBJ2-5; 9 positions agree with TRBD2. Near its end, the DNA agrees better with TRBJ2-7, so the J call may be wrong. The CDR3 sequence is 14 residues long. CDR1 SGHVS and CDR2 FQNEAQ come from the germline V gene. The CDR3 loop is CASSLDSGSYEQYL. The CDR3 DNA sequence: TGTGCCAGCAGCTTAGATAGCGGGAGCTACGAGCAGTACCTC.

This clonotype was observed a few times. V and J are TRBV20-1 and TRBJ2-1; maybe TRBD2 (7 bases). Looked up from germline, CDR1 is DFQATT and CDR2 is SNEGSKA (reference sequence). This CDR3 is built from 16 residues. Trimming removed 6 bases from V and 3 bases from J, with 21 bases in between. The CDR3 is CSAPGGRGGLYNEQFF. For the CDR3, the DNA is TGCAGTGCACCCGGGGGGCGCGGGGGCCTCTACAATGAGCAGTTCTTC.

This clonotype was seen a few times. This chain connects TRBV3-1 to TRBJ1-1; maybe TRBD1 (5 bases). Germline CDR1 and CDR2: LGHDT and YNNKEL (reference sequence). The CDR3 is made up of 14 amino acids. V shed 2 bases and J shed 4 bases, with 11 bases lying between them. The CDR3 bases are TGTGCCAGCAGCCAATTCAAGGGGATCACTGAAGCTTTCTTT. Protein product: CASSQFKGITEAFF.

This chain joins TRBV20-1 and TRBJ2-3; 11 bases match TRBD2. The J segment lost 1 base and the V segment lost 0 bases, leaving 3 bases of the junction unmatched. This CDR3 has 16 residues. Germline V gives CDR1 DFQATT, CDR2 SNEGSKA (reference sequence). CDR3 sequence (DNA): TGCAGTGCTAGAGATGATAGCGGGGGGGGCACAGATACGCAGTATTTT. Translated: CSARDDSGGGTDTQYF.

This clonotype was detected a few times. The rearrangement links TRBV5-1 to TRBJ2-1; 10 positions match TRBD1. In germline, CDR1 is SGHRS, CDR2 YFSETQ. This CDR3 is 17 amino acids long. Losses at the gene ends were 0 bases for V and 8 bases for J; bases not matched to a gene: 11. The CDR3 here is CASSLARTGQGPYEQFF. In DNA, the CDR3 is TGCGCCAGCAGCTTGGCAAGAACGGGACAGGGGCCATATGAGCAGTTCTTC. Full variable domain (rest looked up from reference TRBV5-1 and TRBJ2-1): KAGVTQTPRYLIKTRGQQVTLSCSPISGHRSVSWYQQTPGQGLQFLFEYFSETQRNKGNFPGRFSGRQFSNSRSEMNVSTLELGDSALYLCASSLARTGQGPYEQFFGPGTRLTVL.

The gene calls are TRBV21-1 and TRBJ2-2; whether TRBD2, the table's D call, matches the DNA was not checked. TRBV21-1 is marked as a pseudogene. The CDR3 is 16 amino acids. CDR3 in DNA: TGTGCCAGCAGCCTCGGGAGGTTGTGCGGCACCGGGGAGCTGTTTTTT. Its translation is CASSLGRLCGTGELFF.

This chain connects TRBV15 to TRBJ2-3; D is unresolved. V lost 1 base to trimming and J lost 0 bases, with 8 bases between them. The CDR3 extends over 15 amino acids. CDR1 is LNHNV, CDR2 YYDKDF, per germline (reference sequence). CDR3: CATSRGSTSTDTQYF. Here the CDR3 DNA reads TGTGCCACCAGCAGAGGTTCTACTAGCACAGATACGCAGTATTTT.

This clonotype was found many times. The chain carries TRBV13 and TRBJ2-5; 7 nucleotides line up with TRBD2. Germline V CDR1 and CDR2: PRHDT, FYEKMQ (reference sequence). CDR3 size: 17 residues. Unmatched junction bases numbered 12, after V lost 5 bases and J lost 0 bases. CDR3 nucleotides: TGTGCCAGCAGCCCCCCAGCGGGAAGACCGTACCAAGAGACCCAGTACTTC. Translated, it gives CASSPPAGRPYQETQYF.

This clonotype was recorded a few times. The rearrangement links TRBV20-1 to TRBJ1-1; no firm D call. This CDR3 contains 12 residues. Germline V gene data show CDR1 as DFQATT and CDR2 as SNEGSKA (reference sequence). The V and J ends lost 0 bases and 4 bases respectively, with 6 bases between them. As DNA, the CDR3 is TGCAGTGCTAGAGATGGGTCCACTGAAGCTTTCTTT. As protein: CSARDGSTEAFF.

In nucleotides, the CDR3 is TGTGCCAGCGGGGGGAGATGGGGAAACATTCAGTACTTC. Its translation: CASGGRWGNIQYF. The J gene is TRBJ2-4, the V gene TRBV12-3 or TRBV12-4, with D perhaps matching TRBD2 (6 bases). CDR3 length: 13 amino acids. Between the trimmed V and J ends, which lost 8 bases and 6 bases, there was a span of 14 bases.